Listed below are T cell receptor beta chains from one sample, sequenced in a study of cytomegalovirus exposure and HLA in healthy donors. Profiled with immunoSEQ multiplex PCR; TCRdb holds only in-frame clones, not every one. Here the sample spans some 55,000 clones, roughly four fifths being singletons. The sample was PBMCs. The receptors here all came from a man aged 35-49 years in good health and CMV-seronegative. CDR3s include the opening cysteine and the closing phenylalanine or tryptophan. The D gene is left open where the match is weak. Only part of the rows carry a size: once, few, many, or a class if the clone is expanded.

TRBJ2-5	TRBV5-1	-	TRBD1	TGCGCCAGCAGCTTGGGCAGGGGGGAGACCCAGTACTTC	CASSLGRGETQYF
TRBJ2-5	TRBV30	once	-	TGTGCCTGGAGTCGCGGGCAACACCAGTACTTC	CAWSRGQHQYF
TRBJ2-7	TRBV21-1	-	-	TGTGCCAGCCTAAAACCAGGGCCCCCCTACGAGCAGTACTTC	CASLKPGPPYEQYF
TRBJ1-1	TRBV6-5	-	-	TGTGCCAGCAGGTCTCTTTTGGAGGCTTTCTTT	CASRSLLEAFF
TRBJ2-3	TRBV23-1	-	-	TGCGCCAGCAGAGCTCCGGCCCGAGGGACAGATACGCAGTATTTT	CASRAPARGTDTQYF
TRBJ2-6	TRBV4-2	-	-	TGTGCCAGCAGACGACAGGACTCACCTGGGGCCAACGTCCTGACTTTC	CASRRQDSPGANVLTF
TRBJ2-5	TRBV18	once	-	TGTGCCAGCTCACGAGGGGGTGAGGGAGAGACCCAGTACTTC	CASSRGGEGETQYF
TRBJ2-2	TRBV9	once	TRBD2	TGTGCCAGCAGCGCTCTAGCGGGGGACACCGGGGAGCTGTTTTTT	CASSALAGDTGELFF
TRBJ2-3	TRBV6-5	-	-	TGTGCCAGCAGTTCTAGCACAGATACGCAGTATTTT	CASSSSTDTQYF
TRBJ2-3	TRBV7-6	-	-	TGTGCCAGCAGCGGAACCGCGGTCCCAGATACGCAGTATTTT	CASSGTAVPDTQYF
TRBJ2-2	TRBV7-8	once	TRBD1	TGTGCCAGCAGCTTTAAAGGACAGGGGTACACCGGGGAGCTGTTTTTT	CASSFKGQGYTGELFF
TRBJ2-1	TRBV30	-	-	TGTGCCTGGAGTGTACGGTCAGGGTACGATGAGCAGTTCTTC	CAWSVRSGYDEQFF
TRBJ2-2	TRBV19	-	-	TGTGCCAGTAGTATATGGAGGGGCTGGAACACCGGGGAGCTGTTTTTT	CASSIWRGWNTGELFF
TRBJ1-1	TRBV11-2	-	-	TGTGCCAGCAGCTGGGAGGTGGCAGGGAACACTGAAGCTTTCTTT	CASSWEVAGNTEAFF
TRBJ2-2	TRBV5-4	-	-	TGTGCCAGCAGCTCCGGGGGTTCGAACACCGGGGAGCTGTTTTTT	CASSSGGSNTGELFF
TRBJ1-3	TRBV7-8	-	TRBD1	TGTGCCAGCAGCCTCAGGGGGCCCGGAAACACCATATATTTT	CASSLRGPGNTIYF
TRBJ1-1	TRBV18	-	-	TGTGCCAGCTCCTCACAGGAGCTGAACACTGAAGCTTTCTTT	CASSSQELNTEAFF
TRBJ2-1	TRBV27	-	-	TGTGCCAGGGTTGGACTAAAACAGGGGCAGGTCAATGAGCAGTTCTTC	CARVGLKQGQVNEQFF
TRBJ2-3	TRBV6-6	-	TRBD1	TGTGCCAGCAGTTCCCCGGACAGGGGGAGGTGGGATACGCAGTATTTT	CASSSPDRGRWDTQYF
TRBJ1-5	TRBV6-1	few	-	TGTGCCAGCAGTGAAGCTTTCACCTATAGCAATCAGCCCCAGCATTTT	CASSEAFTYSNQPQHF
TRBJ2-5	TRBV7-7	-	TRBD1	TGTGCCAGCAGCGGGACAGGGTCGAAGGAGACCCAGTACTTC	CASSGTGSKETQYF
TRBJ1-2	TRBV4-1	-	TRBD1	TGCGCCAGCAGCGAAAATCCGGGACAGGGGGCCTATGGCTACACCTTC	CASSENPGQGAYGYTF
TRBJ2-3	TRBV10-3	-	TRBD1	TGTGCCATCAGTGATGGACAGGGTGGGTGGGACACGCAGTATTTT	CAISDGQGGWDTQYF
TRBJ1-4	TRBV6-1	-	-	TGTGCCAGCAGTGATATTCTCTCGGGGGAAAAACTGTTTTTT	CASSDILSGEKLFF
TRBJ1-5	TRBV30	-	TRBD1	TGTGCCTGGACCTCCGGGACAGGGAATCAGCCCCAGCATTTT	CAWTSGTGNQPQHF
TRBJ2-3	TRBV9	-	TRBD2	TGTGCCAGCAGCGTAGTGGCTAGCGGGATTGATACGCAGTATTTT	CASSVVASGIDTQYF
TRBJ1-1	TRBV11-2	-	TRBD1	TGTGCCAGCGGGGACAGGCCCCCTGGTGAAGCTTTCTTT	CASGDRPPGEAFF
TRBJ1-1	TRBV5-5	-	-	TGTGCCAGCAGCTTTGGACAGATGAACACTGAAGCTTTCTTT	CASSFGQMNTEAFF
TRBJ1-2	TRBV10-3	few	TRBD1	TGTGCCATCAGTGAGCCTCGGACAGGGGAAAATGGCTACACCTTC	CAISEPRTGENGYTF
TRBJ2-5	TRBV5-1	-	-	TGCGCCAGCAGCTTAATAAATCAGGGGCAAGAGACCCAGTACTTC	CASSLINQGQETQYF
TRBJ1-2	TRBV14	-	-	TGTGCCAGCAGCCAGGGCAGAAGCTATGGCTACACCTTC	CASSQGRSYGYTF
TRBJ2-3	TRBV6-4	-	-	TGTGCCAGCAGTGTCACCCCAGGTATGACGCAGTATTTT	CASSVTPGMTQYF
TRBJ1-1	TRBV27	-	-	TGTGCCAGCAGTTTAGATGGTCGAGGGGGCACTGAAGCTTTCTTT	CASSLDGRGGTEAFF
TRBJ2-1	TRBV7-9	-	-	TGTGCCAGCAGCTCCGCCGACAGAGGATCCTACAATGAGCAGTTCTTC	CASSSADRGSYNEQFF
TRBJ1-5	TRBV28	-	-	TGTGCCAGCAGAAACTCCGGCCCGGGGCAGCCCCAGCATTTT	CASRNSGPGQPQHF
TRBJ2-7	TRBV6-6	few	TRBD1	TGTGCCAGCAGTTATCCGGACAGGGGGTACGAGCAGTACTTC	CASSYPDRGYEQYF
TRBJ2-3	TRBV4-2	-	TRBD2	TGTGCCAGCAGCCAAGTAAGCGGGGGTCCCACAGATACGCAGTATTTT	CASSQVSGGPTDTQYF
TRBJ1-1	TRBV7-2	-	-	TGTGCCAGCAGCTTGAGTATGACTGAAGCTTTCTTT	CASSLSMTEAFF
TRBJ1-1	TRBV2	few	-	TGTGCCAGCAGTGAAGACAGGTATGAAGCTTTCTTT	CASSEDRYEAFF
TRBJ2-3	TRBV5-1	-	TRBD2	TGCGCCAGCAGCTTGGCCGGACTAGCGGTCACAGATACGCAGTATTTT	CASSLAGLAVTDTQYF
TRBJ1-6	TRBV25-1	-	TRBD1	TGTGCCAGCAGTGAATCCGGCAGGGGGCTTAGGAATTCACCCCTCCACTTT	CASSESGRGLRNSPLHF
TRBJ2-3	TRBV19	-	TRBD2	TGTGCCAGTAGTGATGGACTAGCGGGGAAAGATACGCAGTATTTT	CASSDGLAGKDTQYF
TRBJ1-2	TRBV4-1	-	-	TGCGCCAGCAGCCAAGCTGGAGGGTCTAACTATGGCTACACCTTC	CASSQAGGSNYGYTF
TRBJ2-5	TRBV4-2	-	TRBD1	TGTGCCAGCAGCCAAGATGCAGGGGGCGAAGAGACCCAGTACTTC	CASSQDAGGEETQYF
TRBJ1-5	TRBV7-8	once	-	TGTGCCAGCAGCTTAGTGGGCGGGGGGTTTAGCAATCAGCCCCAGCATTTT	CASSLVGGGFSNQPQHF
TRBJ2-2	TRBV10-3	once	TRBD1	TGTGCCATCAGTGGACAGGGCGACACCGGGGAGCTGTTTTTT	CAISGQGDTGELFF
TRBJ1-4	TRBV7-9	-	-	TGTGCCAGCAGCTCTGGGACTCTTAATGAAAAACTGTTTTTT	CASSSGTLNEKLFF
TRBJ2-4	TRBV27	-	TRBD2	TGTGCCAGCAGTCAACTTCCCGGGACTACTGGAAACATTCAGTACTTC	CASSQLPGTTGNIQYF
TRBJ1-1	TRBV5-1	-	-	TGCGCCAGCAGCGCCTTACGGGGGAGTACTGAAGCTTTCTTT	CASSALRGSTEAFF
TRBJ2-3	TRBV19	-	TRBD1	TGTGCCAGTAGTATCCGGGACAGTTCATCGGATACGCAGTATTTT	CASSIRDSSSDTQYF